Sequencing of this T cell receptor beta chain was carried out in a study of molecular identifiers for immune sequencing clone quantification. Study-level findings and limits: Spiked Jurkat TCR RNA equivalent to one cell was reportedly detectable in about a million naive cells.

CDR1 and CDR2 from the germline V gene are SEHNR and FQNEAQ (reference sequence). The V and J ends lost 7 bases and 4 bases respectively, with 19 bases between them. The CDR3 contains 15 residues. TCRdb independently ran MiXCR on the PCR reads; one entry per CDR3 protein. Here the sample spans about 100,000 distinct CDR3 sequences, 35% being singletons. This clonotype has ten or more counts. Its antigen is unidentified. This chain uses TRBV7-9 with TRBJ1-1; D remains ambiguous. Sequencing was done on a sample of naive CD8+ T cells from blood, with Jurkat cell RNA spiked in. Subset in this sample: FACS-sorted CD8+CD4-CCR7+CD45RA+ naive T cells. The receptor's source is a human donor in good health. Some libraries in this study had Jurkat cell RNA spiked in. The CDR3: CASTPQRSRVTEAFF. Written as DNA, the CDR3 is TGTGCCAGCACCCCCCAGAGGTCTCGCGTCACTGAAGCTTTCTTT.